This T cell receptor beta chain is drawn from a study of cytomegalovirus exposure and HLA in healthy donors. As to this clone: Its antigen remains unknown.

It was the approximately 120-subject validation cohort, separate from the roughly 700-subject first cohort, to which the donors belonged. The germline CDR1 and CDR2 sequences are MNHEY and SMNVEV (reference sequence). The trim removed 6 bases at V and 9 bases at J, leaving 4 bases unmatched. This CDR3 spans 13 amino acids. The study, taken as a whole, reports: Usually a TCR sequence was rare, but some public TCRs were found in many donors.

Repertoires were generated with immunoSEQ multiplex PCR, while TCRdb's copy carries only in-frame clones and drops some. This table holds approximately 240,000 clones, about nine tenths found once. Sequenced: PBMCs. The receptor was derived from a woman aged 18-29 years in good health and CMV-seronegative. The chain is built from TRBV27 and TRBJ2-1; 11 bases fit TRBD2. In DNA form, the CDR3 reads TGTGCCAGCAGGACTAGCGGGACTGGTGAGCAGTTCTTC. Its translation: CASRTSGTGEQFF.